This entry lists 20 T cell receptor beta chains sequenced from one sample in a study of beta chain features in type 1 diabetes. Investigators reverse transcribed all isolated RNA, so they sequenced expressed TCRB transcripts. Generated by immunoSEQ multiplex PCR, the TCRdb table keeps only in-frame clones and is missing some. The table records around 320,000 clones, around 15% of them present only once. The sample was central memory CD4+ T cells from blood. These receptors were collected from a man aged 25 to 45 in good health.

The rearrangement uses TRBV6-5 and TRBJ1-6; D might be TRBD1 (5 bases). Between the trimmed V and J ends, which lost 2 bases and 10 bases, there was a span of 9 bases. This CDR3 contains 13 residues. Germline CDR1 is MNHEY and CDR2 is SVGAGI. CDR3 protein: CASSYRGDSPLHF. DNA for the CDR3: TGTGCCAGCAGTTACAGGGGTGACTCACCCCTCCACTTT.

In its sample, this clone was seen a few times. Other DNA sequences in this specimen translate into the identical CDR3. The chain joins TRBV18 to TRBJ2-5; D not resolved. CDR1 KGHSH and CDR2 LQKENI come from the germline V gene. V lost 3 bases and J lost 0, with 5 bases in between. The CDR3 covers 13 residues. The CDR3 region has the DNA TGTGCCAGCTCACCGGGGTACCAAGAGACCCAGTACTTC. It specifies CASSPGYQETQYF.

This clone was picked up a small number of times. The gene calls are TRBV9 and TRBJ1-1; D gene uncertain. Trimming took 4 bases from V and 0 from J, leaving 10 bases between them. From germline, CDR1 is SGDLS and CDR2 YYNGEE. The CDR3 spans 14 residues. CDR3 DNA: TGTGCCAGCAGCCTCGACGGAATGAACACTGAAGCTTTCTTT. This gives the protein CASSLDGMNTEAFF.

The genes are TRBV9 and TRBJ1-3; no clear D. The CDR3 covers 14 residues. Per the germline V gene, CDR1 is SGDLS and CDR2 is YYNGEE. V was trimmed by 4 bases and J by 0 bases, leaving 8 bases between them. The CDR3 DNA reads as TGTGCCAGCAGCAATCGGGACTCTGGAAACACCATATATTTT. Translated: CASSNRDSGNTIYF.

This clone was detected a few times. A junction end diverges from the germline sequence, so it may reflect a read error. The chain is built from TRBV5-4 and TRBJ2-1; D may be TRBD1 (6 bases). The CDR3 sequence is 15 residues long. The germline gives CDR1 SGHNT, CDR2 YYREEE (reference sequence). The CDR3 region is CASSQGVTGYNEQFF. The CDR3 coding sequence is TGCGCCAGCAGCCAAGGGGTGACAGGCTACAATGAGCAGTTCTTC.

This chain joins TRBV7-3 and TRBJ2-3, with D possibly TRBD2 on 6 matching bases. Per germline, CDR1 SGHTA and CDR2 FQGTGA. The CDR3 has 14 amino acids. The V end was cut by 4 bases, the J end by 2 bases, with 10 bases between. Here the CDR3 DNA reads TGTGCCAGCAGCTCACCGGGAGTCACAGATACGCAGTATTTT. It translates to CASSSPGVTDTQYF.

This clone was seen ten or more times. V is TRBV13 and J is TRBJ1-2; D might be TRBD1 (5 bases). This CDR3 is built from 14 residues. Germline values: CDR1 PRHDT, CDR2 FYEKMQ (reference sequence). Trimming took 3 bases from V and 2 from J, leaving 10 bases between them. In nucleotides, the CDR3 is TGTGCCAGCAGCTTTTATAGGGGCAACTATGGCTACACCTTC. This codes for CASSFYRGNYGYTF. The full variable domain, completed using reference TRBV13 and TRBJ1-2, is AAGVIQSPRHLIKEKRETATLKCYPIPRHDTVYWYQQGPGQDPQFLISFYEKMQSDKGSIPDRFSAQQFSDYHSELNMSSLELGDSALYFCASSFYRGNYGYTFGSGTRLTVV.

This clone was seen ten or more times. The rearrangement uses TRBV12-2 and TRBJ2-7; the table's D gene call, TRBD2, was not cross checked with the DNA. TRBV12-2 is a recognized pseudogene. CDR3 length equals 16 residues. CDR3 sequence reads: CASRLEEGGSSYEQYV. Written as DNA, the CDR3 is TGTGCAAGTCGCCTAGAAGAGGGAGGGAGCTCCTACGAGCAGTACGTC.

This clone was counted ten times or more. The chain joins TRBV19 to TRBJ2-2; D gene uncertain. V lost 3 bases to trimming and J lost 1 base, with 9 bases between them. This CDR3 region has 15 residues. Germline CDR1 and CDR2: LNHDA and SQIVND (reference sequence). CDR3 coding DNA: TGTGCCAGTAGTATCGGGCGAAAGAACACCGGGGAGCTGTTTTTT. This gives the protein CASSIGRKNTGELFF.

This clone occurred a few times. V usage is TRBV7-2 and J usage is TRBJ2-1; D gene uncertain. Germline CDR1 is SGHTA and CDR2 is FQGNSA. The V end lost 2 bases, the J end lost 7 bases, and 3 bases lay between the germline ends. The CDR3 is 11 amino acids. This CDR3 reads CASSLTNEQFF. The DNA for the CDR3 is TGTGCCAGCAGCTTAACGAATGAGCAGTTCTTC.

This clone appeared a few times. The genes are TRBV7-6 and TRBJ2-3; D might be TRBD2 (5 bases). The V end was cut by 4 bases, the J end by 0 bases, with 11 bases between. Per the germline V gene, CDR1 is SGHVS and CDR2 is FNYEAQ. This CDR3 is built from 15 residues. Here the CDR3 reads CASSSQGGSTDTQYF. The CDR3 nucleotides read TGTGCCAGCAGCTCCCAAGGAGGAAGCACAGATACGCAGTATTTT.

This clone has only a few counts. The rearrangement links TRBV5-6 to TRBJ2-3; D is unclear. The CDR3 has 16 residues. Germline CDR1 is SGHDT and CDR2 is YYEEEE. V was pared by 4 bases and J by 8 bases, with 23 bases between. The CDR3 protein is CASSANVKQSVRTQYF. CDR3 coding DNA: TGTGCCAGCAGCGCGAACGTCAAACAGAGTGTTCGTACGCAGTATTTT.

This chain links TRBV5-1 with TRBJ2-7; possibly TRBD2 for D (6 bases). Germline CDR1 SGHRS, CDR2 YFSETQ. V was pared by 1 base and J by 5 bases, with 16 bases between. The CDR3 runs 15 residues. CDR3 sequence reads: CASSLLGGLTDEQYF. In DNA form, the CDR3 reads TGCGCCAGCAGCTTGCTTGGGGGGTTAACGGACGAGCAGTACTTC.

This clone was picked up a small number of times. The chain combines TRBV2 with TRBJ1-1; 9 nucleotides match TRBD1. Per germline, CDR1 SNHLY and CDR2 FYNNEI. Losses at the gene ends were 6 bases for V and 0 bases for J; bases not matched to a gene: 8. The CDR3 contains 16 residues. The CDR3 DNA reads as TGTGCCAGCAGCCGTCCCGGGACAGGGTTGAACACTGAAGCTTTCTTT. Its protein product is CASSRPGTGLNTEAFF.

The chain is built from TRBV10-3 and TRBJ1-5; 8 bases are shared with TRBD1. The trim removed 6 bases at V and 2 bases at J, leaving 3 bases unmatched. Looked up from germline, CDR1 is ENHRY and CDR2 is SYGVKD. The CDR3 covers 14 residues. CDR3 protein: CAISSDRGNQPQHF. The DNA of the CDR3 is TGTGCCATCAGCTCGGACAGGGGCAATCAGCCCCAGCATTTT.

The rearrangement uses TRBV7-8 and TRBJ2-3; TRBD2 might be the D (5 bases). Germline-derived CDR1 and CDR2 are SGHVS and FQNEAQ. The CDR3 runs 13 residues. V gave up 3 bases and J gave up 2 bases, with 6 bases separating them. The chain's CDR3 is CASSFGNTDTQYF. The CDR3 region has the DNA TGTGCCAGCAGCTTCGGGAACACAGATACGCAGTATTTT.

The chain combines TRBV9 with TRBJ1-2; 11 bases align to TRBD1. The germline CDR1 and CDR2 sequences are SGDLS and YYNGEE. Trimming cost V 0 bases and J 5 bases; bases outside gene matches: 12. The CDR3 covers 18 residues. As DNA, the CDR3 is TGTGCCAGCAGCGTAGGAGTACGGGACAGGGGGTCACGGTATGGCTACACCTTC. Residues: CASSVGVRDRGSRYGYTF.

V and J are TRBV6-6 and TRBJ2-3; TRBD2 agrees at 7 bases. The CDR3 extends over 14 amino acids. Trimming took 9 bases from V and 0 from J; bases not matched to a gene: 6. The germline V gene encodes CDR1 MNHNY and CDR2 SVGAGI (reference sequence). In DNA form, the CDR3 reads TGTGCCAGTTCTTTCGGGGGGAGCACAGATACGCAGTATTTT. This translates into CASSFGGSTDTQYF.

The chain couples TRBV6-5 to TRBJ1-2; D uncertain. The ends were cut back, 4 bases at V and 7 bases at J, with 19 bases in the middle. The germline CDR1 and CDR2 sequences are MNHEY and SVGAGI. The CDR3 covers 15 residues. CDR3 coding DNA: TGTGCCAGCAGTTCCGTGGAGAAGGGCGCTGGTGGCTACACCTTC. This codes for CASSSVEKGAGGYTF.

This clone was detected many times. V gene TRBV10-2 combines with J gene TRBJ2-3, with D possibly being TRBD2 (5 bases). This CDR3 contains 13 residues. Trimming left V 9 bases short and J 4 bases short, with 14 bases between. Per germline, CDR1 WSHSY and CDR2 SAAADI. This CDR3 reads CASSFSGADTQYF. In DNA, the CDR3 is TGCGCCAGTTCTTTCTCCGGGGCAGATACGCAGTATTTT.